This TCR beta chain was captured in a study of blood T cell repertoires in COVID-19. Study summary: Whether acute or convalescent, the COVID-19 samples came from the United States, Italy and Spain. In each case, the material was cDNA or gDNA derived from T cells, B-cell-depleted T cells, or PBMCs.

CDR3 length: 21 residues. With V trimmed by 4 bases and J by 4 bases, 24 bases remained unmatched. From germline, CDR1 is LGHDT and CDR2 YNNKEL (reference sequence). In the source study's methods: Nucleated cell counts were estimated from reference gene primer amplification. TCRdb's table, derived via immunoSEQ multiplex PCR, lists solely in-frame clones and lacks some. The V and J calls and clone size are taken from that table; D and trimming were inferred from the DNA. The sample has 55,000 to 70,000 clones, over 80% seen once. Sequencing was done on a sample of peripheral blood. The J gene is TRBJ2-3, the V gene TRBV3-1 (or the pseudogene TRBV3-2); 9 bases fit TRBD2. This receptor was taken from a woman of 80 years or more with acute or convalescent COVID-19. CDR3 DNA sequence: TGTGCCAGCAGCCCTCGGTCGGGACTAGCCATAGCCTCACTAGGAGCAGATACGCAGTATTTT. Translating gives CASSPRSGLAIASLGADTQYF.